The present TCR beta chain was sequenced within a study of OX40 agonist ivuxolimab in advanced cancers. Findings of the study overall: The CD4+ and CD8+ T cells in the blood had expanded clonally by week 6 at 0.1 to 3.0 mg/kg. Expanded clones were, on average, more numerous among CD8+ T cells than CD4+.

Sequencing was performed with immunoSEQ multiplex PCR; in TCRdb, only in-frame clones are kept and a portion is missing. In the table there are tens of thousands of clones, more than 70% of which are singletons. This clone is a singleton in its sample. Its antigen is not known. At one end the junction does not follow the germline gene, possibly because of a read error. Other DNA sequences from this sample encode an identical CDR3 as well. This specimen was CD4+ or CD8+ T cells sorted from blood, taken in a trial of the OX40 agonist ivuxolimab. This clonotype originated in an adult with an advanced solid tumor such as melanoma, head and neck, liver or kidney cancer.

The DNA of the CDR3 is TGTGCCAGCAGCCCCCGGGACGACTTTTCCGAGCAGTATTTC. This translates into CASSPRDDFSEQYF. This sequence joins TRBV9 and TRBJ2-7, with D tentatively TRBD1 or TRBD2 (5 bases each). Germline CDR1 is SGDLS and CDR2 is YYNGEE. The CDR3 spans 14 residues.